The 16 T cell receptor beta chains given below trace back to one sample, sequenced in a study of T cells in Graves' hyperthyroidism and ophthalmopathy. TCR beta CDR3 sequences were amplified from RNA transcripts. First-round RT-PCR targeting the TCR CDR3 was performed with the HTBI primer set. TCRdb redid the calling of the multiplex PCR reads with MiXCR, one entry per CDR3 protein. The table has approximately 400,000 distinct CDR3 sequences, around 16% seen once. The sample consisted of blood. These receptors were collected from a woman aged 18-29 years with Graves' hyperthyroidism.

This clonotype was detected ten times or more. The rearrangement uses TRBV13 and TRBJ2-7, with D perhaps assigned TRBD1 or TRBD2 (5 bases each). The CDR3 runs 13 residues. The V gene's germline CDR1 is PRHDT and CDR2 FYEKMQ (reference sequence). V was cut by 5 bases and J by 7 bases, with 15 bases left in between. CDR3 residues: CASSHRNWGEQYF. CDR3 in DNA: TGTGCCAGCAGCCATCGGAACTGGGGGGAGCAGTACTTC.

This clonotype appeared a few times. The gene calls are TRBV5-5 and TRBJ2-2; the D gene is possibly TRBD1 (6 bases). The germline CDR1 and CDR2 sequences are SGHKS and YYEKEE (reference sequence). V lost 7 bases to trimming and J lost 4 bases, with 14 bases between them. CDR3 size: 14 residues. In DNA form, the CDR3 reads TGTGCCAGCGGGTACAGGGTGACCACCGGGGAGCTGTTTTTT. It specifies CASGYRVTTGELFF.

This clonotype appeared many times. This rearrangement joins TRBV2 to TRBJ2-3; D is ambiguous. V dropped 2 bases and J dropped 2 bases, with 11 bases sitting between them. The CDR3 consists of 15 residues. The germline V gene encodes CDR1 SNHLY and CDR2 FYNNEI. CDR3 nucleotide sequence: TGTGCCAGCAGTGAACTCGGGCTAAACACAGATACGCAGTATTTT. It specifies CASSELGLNTDTQYF.

This clonotype occurred a few times. The chain couples TRBV7-9 to TRBJ2-1; possible D gene TRBD2, 6 bases. V was pared by 3 bases and J by 4 bases, with 16 bases between. The length of the CDR3 is 16 residues. Germline V gene lookup returns CDR1 SEHNR and CDR2 FQNEAQ (reference sequence). For the CDR3, the DNA is TGTGCCAGCAGCTTCCCCATTGGAGGGTTGTACAATGAGCAGTTCTTC. Translating gives CASSFPIGGLYNEQFF.

Ten or more counts support this clonotype. The gene calls are TRBV12-3 or TRBV12-4 and TRBJ1-1; maybe TRBD1 (6 bases). Trimming removed 5 bases from V and 7 bases from J, with 14 bases in between. The CDR3 covers 13 residues. In DNA form, the CDR3 reads TGTGCCAGCAGTCTACAGGGCTGGGGTGAAGCTTTCTTT. Translating gives CASSLQGWGEAFF.

This clonotype was counted many times. V gene TRBV27 combines with J gene TRBJ2-5; weak D call: TRBD1 (6 bases). Germline values: CDR1 MNHEY, CDR2 SMNVEV (reference sequence). This CDR3 is 15 amino acids long. Trimming took off 5 bases at V and 1 base at J, with 14 bases between the two ends. CDR3 loop: CASSRWTDPQETQYF. The CDR3 DNA reads as TGTGCCAGCAGTCGATGGACAGACCCCCAAGAGACCCAGTACTTC.

V gene TRBV4-2 combines with J gene TRBJ2-3; D is possibly TRBD2 (6 bases). This CDR3 has 16 residues. CDR1 is LGHNA, CDR2 YNFKEQ, per germline. V lost 5 bases and J 2 bases, leaving 17 bases between the germline ends. The DNA for the CDR3 is TGTGCCAGCAGCGAACGGGGGAGCCACTCCACAGATACGCAGTATTTT. It specifies CASSERGSHSTDTQYF.

J is TRBJ1-1 and V is TRBV6-9; D remains ambiguous. V shed 4 bases and J shed 4 bases, with 10 bases lying between them. Germline V gives CDR1 MNHGY, CDR2 SVAAGI. The length of the CDR3 is 13 residues. In DNA, the CDR3 is TGTGCCAGCAGTTGGCCGGGGAGCACTGAAGCTTTCTTT. This gives the protein CASSWPGSTEAFF.

This clonotype has more than one count but fewer than ten. The chain has TRBV7-8 and TRBJ2-2; TRBD2 matches at 10 bases. The length of the CDR3 is 18 residues. Germline CDR1 is SGHVS and CDR2 is FQNEAQ. V was clipped by 3 bases and J by 0 bases; unmatched bases: 7. DNA of the CDR3: TGTGCCAGCAGCTTGCAGCGGGGGGGACCTTCGAACACCGGGGAGCTGTTTTTT. It translates to CASSLQRGGPSNTGELFF.

This clonotype has at least ten counts. The genes are TRBV12-3 or TRBV12-4 and TRBJ2-2; perhaps TRBD1 as D (6 bases). The V end lost 7 bases, the J end lost 4 bases, and 19 bases lay between the germline ends. The CDR3 extends over 16 amino acids. The CDR3 protein is CASTAQQGSLTGELFF. CDR3 coding DNA: TGTGCCAGCACCGCCCAACAGGGTAGCCTCACCGGGGAGCTGTTTTTT.

This clonotype has at least ten counts. The chain joins TRBV29-1 to TRBJ1-1; D is ambiguous. The ends were cut back, 7 bases at V and 4 bases at J, with 13 bases in the middle. Germline V gene data show CDR1 as SQVTM and CDR2 as ANQGSEA. The CDR3 contains 12 residues. The CDR3 sequence is CSAVDVGTEAFF. The CDR3 DNA reads as TGCAGCGCCGTCGATGTGGGCACTGAAGCTTTCTTT.

This clonotype was recorded many times. The V gene is TRBV18, the J gene TRBJ1-6; D call uncertain. The V and J ends lost 9 bases and 10 bases respectively, with 13 bases between them. This CDR3 region has 12 residues. CDR1 KGHSH and CDR2 LQKENI come from the germline V gene. The CDR3 protein is CASSLMSSPLHF. In DNA, the CDR3 is TGTGCCAGTTCCCTTATGAGCTCACCCCTCCACTTT.

In this sample, this clonotype turned up many times. The chain recombines TRBV6-1 with TRBJ2-7; tentative D call: TRBD1 (6 bases). Looked up from germline, CDR1 is MNHNS and CDR2 is SASEGT. This CDR3 has 14 residues. V was clipped by 5 bases and J by 3 bases, with 14 bases between them. As DNA, the CDR3 is TGTGCCAGCAGTCAGGGCCGAGGGGGCTACGAGCAGTACTTC. Translating gives CASSQGRGGYEQYF.

This clonotype has at least ten counts. The J gene is TRBJ2-7, the V gene TRBV12-3 or TRBV12-4; maybe TRBD1 (6 bases). The CDR3 runs 16 residues. V lost 8 bases to trimming and J lost 3 bases, with 23 bases between them. For the CDR3, the DNA is TGTGCCAGCCGCACCCCCTCGAGGTGGGGGCACTACGAGCAGTACTTC. Amino acid sequence: CASRTPSRWGHYEQYF.

This clonotype has a handful of counts. The V and J genes are TRBV4-1 and TRBJ1-2; D possibly corresponds to TRBD1 (5 bases). The CDR3 consists of 16 residues. Germline CDR1 is MGHRA and CDR2 is YSYEKL. The V and J ends lost 4 bases and 8 bases respectively, with 23 bases between them. The CDR3 DNA sequence: TGCGCCAGCAGCCGCTTATCCCCCCCAGGGACGGAAGGCTACACCTTC. Amino acids: CASSRLSPPGTEGYTF.

This clonotype has ten or more counts. The V and J genes are TRBV28 and TRBJ2-7, with 12 bases that match TRBD2. Losses at the gene ends were 7 bases for V and 6 bases for J; bases not matched to a gene: 4. Germline CDR1 reads MDHEN; CDR2 reads SYDVKM. This CDR3 has 13 amino acids. The CDR3, as DNA: TGTGCCAGCACGACTAGCGGGAGAGGCGAGCAGTACTTC. Translated, it gives CASTTSGRGEQYF.